This T cell receptor beta chain appears in the sequencing data of a study of human T cells and chemical hapten exposure. Turning to the study itself: Per-sample TCR yield variation was attributed mainly to small pooled library volume differences. Study results and limitations: Compared to controls, expanded TCRs made significantly more large clusters of similar CDR3s.

The V end was cut by 6 bases, the J end by 3 bases, with 27 bases between. The CDR3 covers 19 residues. The germline gives CDR1 MNHEY, CDR2 SVGEGT. In the authors' methods: Sample TCR counts, which ranged from about 20,000 to 690,600, had a median of roughly 92,000. One entry per CDR3 protein results from TCRdb running MiXCR on the RACE reads. TCRdb assigned the V and J calls; the authors' analysis was not used. The sample contains tens of thousands of distinct CDR3 sequences, approximately 12% of which appear only once. Time point described: pre-sensitization, week 0. Treatment denoted: therapeutic diphenylcyclopropenone sensitization with weekly scalp DPC. Whole blood, unfractionated, served as the material for total RNA extraction. This clonotype appeared many times. As yet, its antigen is unknown.

The sample here was whole blood, taken in connection with sensitization to the hapten diphenylcyclopropenone (DPC). The chain uses TRBV6-2 or TRBV6-3 and TRBJ1-5; D perhaps matches TRBD1 (6 bases). This TCR was recovered from a woman in her forties with alopecia areata. Some clones in this sample may be carry-over from other donors' samples. As DNA, the CDR3 is TGTGCCAGCAGCCACCAAACAGGGTATCGGGCCCGGACCAATCAGCCCCAGCATTTT. It yields the protein CASSHQTGYRARTNQPQHF.